This entry is about one T cell receptor beta chain. This clonotype occurred many times. It has no known antigen specificity. The record has no base qualities; no much larger clone is one base away. These data are taken from a study of T-cell reconstitution after alpha-beta-depleted transplantation in children listed by TCRdb under 2016. The study in broad terms: Using TCR repertoire profiling, the study followed T-cell immune reconstitution in a quantitative way in children after TCRalphabeta/CD19-depleted allogeneic hematopoietic cell transplantation.

The CDR3 contains 14 residues, cysteine and phenylalanine counted. The retained sequence is limited to the CDR3, 42 bases, with the frame set at the first base. V is pared back by 3 bases and J by 3 bases, with 10 bases lying between the germline termini. For CDR1 and CDR2, the germline V gene lists KGHDR and SFDVKD. General study outcomes and caveats: In some patients, high TCRbeta diversity at day 60 was attributed to recipient T cells and intrathymic progenitors that had survived conditioning. The frequencies of hyperexpanded clones fell over the following months, and after one year, T-cell counts and TCRbeta diversity were mostly attributed to newly produced T cells. The apparently early alphabetaT-cell count recovery about two months after transplant was reportedly dependent on only several hundred rapidly expanded clones derived from non-depleted graft cells.

Explained via the paper, the treatment or condition label denotes: allogeneic hematopoietic cell transplantation with graft depleted of TCRalphabeta T cells and CD19 B cells. The transplant recipients were children given TCRalphabeta/CD19-depleted allogeneic hematopoietic cell grafts. Library preparation was by PCR. The sequencer listed for this sample is Illumina HiSeq 2500. Molecular barcoding was employed in the preparation of TCR libraries, with unique molecular identifiers being used to normalize TCRbeta repertoire quantification. TCRdb redid the processing of the public reads, applying fastp at Q25 and MiXCR, and retained in-frame beta chains. Identical CDR3 proteins give one entry, which carries the most common genes and DNA. Here the sample has fewer than 350,000 distinct CDR3 sequences; 10% occur a single time. Approximately 7.6% of the sample is in the top ten clones.

The source material was PBMCs, sampled before TCRalphabeta/CD19-depleted stem cell transplant. The TCR was taken from a boy younger than two with acute myeloid leukemia, due to receive a stem cell transplant. This chain joins TRBV24-1 to TRBJ1-2, and possibly TRBD1, on 5 matching bases. The sequence in DNA is TGTGCCACCAGTGATGTCAGGGTCGACTATGGCTACACCTTC. The resulting protein is CATSDVRVDYGYTF.